Shown below are 18 T cell receptor beta chains from a single sample sequenced in a study of blood T cell repertoires in COVID-19. The repertoire was sequenced with immunoSEQ multiplex PCR; TCRdb's copy has only in-frame clones and lacks some. The profile shows under 200,000 clones, around 81% of them singletons. Sequenced sample: peripheral blood. These receptors were obtained from a man between 65 and 79 years old who had recovered from COVID-19.

The chain recombines TRBV2 with TRBJ2-7; a possible D gene is TRBD1 (6 bases). The CDR3 totals 14 residues. Germline V gene sequence: CDR1 SNHLY, CDR2 FYNNEI. With 4 bases removed from V and 7 bases from J, the gap between germline ends came to 17 bases. For the CDR3, the DNA is TGTGCCAGCAGTGTGAAACAGACAGGTGGGGAGCAGTACTTC. It codes for CASSVKQTGGEQYF.

This sequence joins TRBV7-8 and TRBJ2-1; no definite D call. Germline V gene data show CDR1 as SGHVS and CDR2 as FQNEAQ. Trimming pared 0 bases from V and 8 bases from J, leaving 11 bases between. There are 14 residues in the CDR3. The CDR3 DNA is TGTGCCAGCAGCTTAGCGGAGAGCGTGGATGAGCAGTTCTTC. Protein product: CASSLAESVDEQFF.

The V call is TRBV11-3, the J call TRBJ2-5; D not certain. The V end was cut by 3 bases, the J end by 5 bases, with 19 bases between. Germline V lookup: CDR1 SGHNT, CDR2 YENEEA. The CDR3 sequence is 16 residues long. Here the CDR3 DNA reads TGTGCCAGCAGCTTCGAACCGTCTTTTATAGAGGAGACCCAGTACTTC. It specifies CASSFEPSFIEETQYF.

This chain's CDR3 is CASSQDSGDIQYF. The CDR3 nucleotides read TGCGCCAGCAGCCAAGATTCGGGGGACATTCAGTACTTC. This sequence joins TRBV4-1 and TRBJ2-4; D perhaps matches TRBD2 (6 bases). This CDR3 spans 13 amino acids. CDR1 is MGHRA, CDR2 YSYEKL, per germline. Trimming removed 0 bases from V and 8 bases from J, with 8 bases in between.

V is TRBV29-1 and J is TRBJ2-1; weak D call: TRBD2 (6 bases). V lost 4 bases and J 4 bases, leaving 17 bases between the germline ends. Germline CDR1 is SQVTM and CDR2 is ANQGSEA. This CDR3 is built from 15 residues. The CDR3 nucleotides are TGCAGCGTTGTCTTAGGGACTTCTCTTTACAATGAGCAGTTCTTC. It translates to CSVVLGTSLYNEQFF.

V and J are TRBV3-1 (or the pseudogene TRBV3-2) and TRBJ2-7, with 10 bases identical to TRBD2. Germline loops: CDR1 LGHDT, CDR2 YNNKEL (reference sequence). Trimming removed 1 base from V and 0 bases from J; junction bases left unmatched: 0. This CDR3 comprises 15 residues. CDR3 coding DNA: TGTGCCAGCAGCCAAGGACTAGCGGGCTCCTACGAGCAGTACTTC. Residues: CASSQGLAGSYEQYF.

V is TRBV19 and J is TRBJ1-4; D is perhaps TRBD1 (5 bases). The germline V gene encodes CDR1 LNHDA and CDR2 SQIVND (reference sequence). Trimming stripped 6 bases from V and 6 bases from J, with 11 bases between. This CDR3 spans 13 amino acids. The CDR3 nucleotides are TGTGCCAGTAGCCATGGGGGGGATGAAAAACTGTTTTTT. This gives the protein CASSHGGDEKLFF.

This clone was observed a single time. At the DNA level, this CDR3 is encoded by other sequences in the same sample as well. The chain uses TRBV3-1 (or the pseudogene TRBV3-2) and TRBJ1-1, with unresolved D. CDR3 length: 12 amino acids. Germline V CDR1 and CDR2: LGHDT, YNNKEL (reference sequence). The V end lost 4 bases, the J end lost 2 bases, and 5 bases lay between the germline ends. CDR3 nucleotide sequence: TGTGCCAGCAGCCGACTTAACACTGAAGCTTTCTTT. It codes for CASSRLNTEAFF.

V and J are TRBV6-2 or TRBV6-3 and TRBJ2-1, with TRBD2 matching over 8 bases. CDR3 size: 15 residues. V was clipped by 4 bases and J by 6 bases; unmatched bases: 8. CDR1 and CDR2 from the germline V gene are MNHEY and SVGEGT. The CDR3 here is CASSLAGILGNEQFF. The CDR3 nucleotides read TGTGCCAGCAGTTTAGCGGGAATTTTGGGCAATGAGCAGTTCTTC.

J is TRBJ1-2 and V is TRBV24-1; a weak D match, TRBD1 (5 bases). Trimming left V 4 bases short and J 8 bases short, with 10 bases between. Germline V lookup: CDR1 KGHDR, CDR2 SFDVKD. This CDR3 spans 12 amino acids. The CDR3 bases are TGTGCCACCAGTGAGGGGACTCGCGGCTACACCTTC. Amino acid sequence: CATSEGTRGYTF.

This chain connects TRBV7-2 to TRBJ2-3; 8 positions agree with TRBD2. V dropped 5 bases and J dropped 6; count of bases not matched to a gene: 4. Germline CDR1 SGHTA, CDR2 FQGNSA. The CDR3 extends over 13 amino acids. CDR3 sequence reads: CASSRLATDTQYF. The CDR3 bases are TGTGCCAGCAGCCGACTAGCGACGGATACGCAGTATTTT.

The chain has TRBV7-2 and TRBJ2-1, with TRBD2 identical over 8 bases. The CDR3 spans 15 residues. The germline V gene has CDR1 SGHTA and CDR2 FQGNSA. V was clipped by 5 bases and J by 2 bases; unmatched bases: 5. The DNA for the CDR3 is TGTGCCAGCAGCCGCGGGAGGCCCCCCTACAATGAGCAGTTCTTC. Its protein product is CASSRGRPPYNEQFF. Full variable domain (outside the CDR3, taken from reference TRBV7-2 and TRBJ2-1): GAGVSQSPSNKVTEKGKDVELRCDPISGHTALYWYRQSLGQGLEFLIYFQGNSAPDKSGLPSDRFSAERTGGSVSTLTIQRTQQEDSAVYLCASSRGRPPYNEQFFGPGTRLTVL.

The chain is built from TRBV7-2 and TRBJ2-7; D might be TRBD1 (5 bases). The CDR3 has 14 residues. Between the trimmed V and J ends, which lost 6 bases and 3 bases, there was a span of 15 bases. Germline V gene data show CDR1 as SGHTA and CDR2 as FQGNSA. The CDR3 DNA is TGTGCCAGCAGTGTAGGGGCGATCGACTACGAGCAGTACTTC. It encodes CASSVGAIDYEQYF.

The count of this clone is one. The chain carries TRBV5-1 and TRBJ1-1, with 8 bases that match TRBD1. This CDR3 has 15 amino acids. Germline values: CDR1 SGHRS, CDR2 YFSETQ. The V gene end was trimmed by 4 bases and the J gene end by 1 base; junction bases not matched to a gene: 6. The CDR3 sequence: CASSPDGQGNTEAFF. CDR3 sequence (DNA): TGCGCCAGCAGCCCGGACGGACAGGGGAACACTGAAGCTTTCTTT.

In regard to this clone: Sequence at one end of the junction differs from germline and may be a read error. The genes are TRBV7-7 and TRBJ1-6; unclear D gene. The length of the CDR3 is 13 residues. From germline, CDR1 is SSHAT and CDR2 FNYEAQ (reference sequence). The CDR3 DNA reads as TGTGCTAGCAGCCAAAACTATAATTCACCCCTCCACTTT. Amino acid sequence: CASSQNYNSPLHF.

This chain joins TRBV7-9 and TRBJ1-4; 7 bases are shared with TRBD1. Trimming removed 3 bases from V and 7 bases from J; junction bases left unmatched: 8. Germline CDR1 and CDR2: SEHNR and FQNEAQ (reference sequence). The CDR3 consists of 15 residues. CDR3 nucleotides: TGTGCCAGCAGCTTGGAGACAGGGATGGGTGAAAAACTGTTTTTT. It encodes CASSLETGMGEKLFF.

This clone was detected only once. CDR3 nucleotides: TGCAGTGCTGCACAGGGAGACGAGCAGTACTTC. It codes for CSAAQGDEQYF. The rearrangement uses TRBV20-1 and TRBJ2-7; tentatively, D is TRBD1 (6 bases). From germline, CDR1 is DFQATT and CDR2 SNEGSKA (reference sequence). V lost 5 bases and J lost 5, with 10 bases in between. The CDR3 is 11 residues long.

In its sample, this clone was seen a few times. This rearrangement joins TRBV27 to TRBJ1-6; maybe TRBD1 (5 bases). The CDR3 runs to 13 residues. Between the trimmed V and J ends, which lost 10 bases and 11 bases, there was a span of 18 bases. Germline V gene sequence: CDR1 MNHEY, CDR2 SMNVEV (reference sequence). The CDR3 protein is CATKSGMTAPLHF. The DNA of the CDR3 is TGTGCCACCAAGTCAGGGATGACAGCACCCCTCCACTTT.